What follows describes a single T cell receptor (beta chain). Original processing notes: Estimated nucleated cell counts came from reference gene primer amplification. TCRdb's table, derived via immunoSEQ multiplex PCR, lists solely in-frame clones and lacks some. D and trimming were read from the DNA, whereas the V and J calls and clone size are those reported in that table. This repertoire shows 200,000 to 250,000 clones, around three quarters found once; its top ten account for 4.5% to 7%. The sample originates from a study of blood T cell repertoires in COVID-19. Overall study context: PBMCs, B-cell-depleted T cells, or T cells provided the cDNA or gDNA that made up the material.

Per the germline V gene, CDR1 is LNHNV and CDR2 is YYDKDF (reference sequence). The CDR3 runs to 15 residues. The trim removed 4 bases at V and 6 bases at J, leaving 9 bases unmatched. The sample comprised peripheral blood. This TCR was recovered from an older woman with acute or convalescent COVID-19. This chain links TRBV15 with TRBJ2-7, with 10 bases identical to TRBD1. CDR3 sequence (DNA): TGTGCCACCAGCACATCCGGGACAGGGGAGGCCGAGCAGTACTTC. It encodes CATSTSGTGEAEQYF. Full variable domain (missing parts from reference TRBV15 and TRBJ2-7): DAMVIQNPRYQVTQFGKPVTLSCSQTLNHNVMYWYQQKSSQAPKLLFHYYDKDFNNEADTPDNFQSRRPNTSFCFLDIRSPGLGDTAMYLCATSTSGTGEAEQYFGPGTRLTVT.